The 11 T cell receptor beta chains below all came from one sample that was sequenced in a study of PD-1 blockade in classical Hodgkin lymphoma. Sequencing used immunoSEQ multiplex PCR; TCRdb keeps in-frame clones, though not all of them. The data hold tens of thousands of clones, with over 85% observed a single time. Time point of the sample: cycle 4 day 1 (C4D1), after 5 to 7 weeks of nivolumab. All trial patients relapsed after autologous stem cell transplantation. The input for sequencing was peripheral blood mononuclear cells (PBMCs), taken before the fourth cycle of nivolumab. The receptors were sampled from a human donor with classical Hodgkin lymphoma.

V gene TRBV27 combines with J gene TRBJ2-2, with 7 bases fitting TRBD2. V gave up 7 bases and J gave up 5 bases; unmatched junction bases: 10. The length of the CDR3 is 15 residues. Looked up from germline, CDR1 is MNHEY and CDR2 is SMNVEV (reference sequence). CDR3 DNA sequence: TGTGCCAGCACACAGGCGGGAGCGAGGACCGGGGAGCTGTTTTTT. This encodes CASTQAGARTGELFF.

V usage is TRBV5-1 and J usage is TRBJ2-1; 10 positions match TRBD1. V gave up 0 bases and J gave up 5 bases; unmatched junction bases: 2. CDR1 and CDR2 (germline): SGHRS, YFSETQ. This CDR3 is 15 amino acids long. The CDR3 loop reads CASSLGDRGHNEQFF. The CDR3 bases are TGCGCCAGCAGCTTGGGGGACAGGGGTCACAATGAGCAGTTCTTC.

The V and J genes are TRBV11-2 and TRBJ1-5, with D perhaps TRBD1 (6 bases). This CDR3 is 17 amino acids long. Trimming left V 3 bases short and J 1 base short, with 16 bases between. Germline V gene lookup returns CDR1 SGHAT and CDR2 FQNNGV. The CDR3 region is CASSFFSGGLSNQPQHF. The CDR3 DNA is TGTGCCAGCAGCTTTTTCAGTGGGGGGCTGAGCAATCAGCCCCAGCATTTT.

V usage is TRBV4-1 and J usage is TRBJ2-4; 9 bases align to TRBD2. The trim removed 1 base at V and 11 bases at J, leaving 3 bases unmatched. The CDR3 contains 13 residues. From germline, CDR1 is MGHRA and CDR2 YSYEKL. The CDR3 region is CASSQGAGGLQYF. Written as DNA, the CDR3 is TGCGCCAGCAGCCAAGGAGCGGGGGGTCTTCAGTACTTC.

The CDR3 nucleotides read TGTGCCAGCAGCGGAGGTTATAGCAATCAGCCCCAGCATTTT. Protein sequence: CASSGGYSNQPQHF. The chain joins TRBV5-8 to TRBJ1-5; D ambiguous. The CDR3 is 14 amino acids. Trimming took off 4 bases at V and 0 bases at J, with 8 bases between the two ends. Germline values: CDR1 SGHTS, CDR2 YDEGEE.

The chain combines TRBV25-1 with TRBJ1-2, with D hard to call. V lost 10 bases and J lost 8, with 11 bases in between. The CDR3 has 10 amino acids. The germline V gene has CDR1 MGHDK and CDR2 SYGVNS. Written as DNA, the CDR3 is TGTGCCACTCACCTGGGGGGCTACACCTTC. This sequence encodes CATHLGGYTF.

The V and J genes are TRBV18 and TRBJ2-5, with D perhaps TRBD1 (6 bases). The CDR3 length is 14 residues. Germline-derived CDR1 and CDR2 are KGHSH and LQKENI. Trimming removed 4 bases at V and 1 base at J, with 10 bases between. The chain's CDR3 is CASSLQGLQETQYF. The CDR3 nucleotides are TGTGCCAGCTCACTTCAGGGGCTCCAAGAGACCCAGTACTTC.

The J gene is TRBJ1-1, the V gene TRBV15; D is undetermined. Trimming shortened V by 3 bases and J by 2 bases, and 7 bases separated the two germline ends. The germline V gene has CDR1 LNHNV and CDR2 YYDKDF (reference sequence). There are 13 residues in the CDR3. The CDR3 region is CATSRDFNTEAFF. DNA for the CDR3: TGTGCCACCAGCAGGGATTTTAACACTGAAGCTTTCTTT.

This chain uses TRBV7-2 with TRBJ2-5; D may be TRBD1 or TRBD2 (6 bases each). In germline, CDR1 is SGHTA, CDR2 FQGNSA. Trimming took off 6 bases at V and 4 bases at J, with 12 bases between the two ends. The CDR3 is 13 amino acids. The DNA of the CDR3 is TGTGCCAGCAGGCCGGGGGCGATAGAGACCCAGTACTTC. This gives the protein CASRPGAIETQYF.

The DNA of the CDR3 is TGTGCCAGCAGCTTGGCGGACAGGGAAAATCAGCCCCAGCATTTT. Translated: CASSLADRENQPQHF. This chain uses TRBV5-8 with TRBJ1-5; 8 bases align to TRBD1. The J segment lost 4 bases and the V segment lost 0 bases, leaving 3 bases of the junction unmatched. The CDR3 is 15 residues long. Germline V gene lookup returns CDR1 SGHTS and CDR2 YDEGEE.

This clone was picked up a small number of times. The gene calls are TRBV7-8 and TRBJ1-5, with D tentatively TRBD1 (5 bases). The length of the CDR3 is 12 residues. Per the germline V gene, CDR1 is SGHVS and CDR2 is FQNEAQ. Trimming took 2 bases from V and 6 from J, leaving 5 bases between them. The CDR3 region is CASSLRGQPQHF. CDR3 in DNA: TGTGCCAGCAGCTTAAGGGGTCAGCCCCAGCATTTT.